The clone carrying this T cell receptor beta chain was seen at least ten times. TCRdb fed the reads into MiXCR, producing one record per CDR3 protein. The sample records under 250,000 distinct CDR3 sequences, about 28% being singletons. These data come from a study of kidney transplant recipient with SARS-CoV-2 infection. The receptor was derived from a male patient in his thirties who had COVID-19 and was a kidney transplant recipient. Some T cells may originate from the graft donor. Sequenced material: a blood sample, taken at baseline and on roughly day 110 from a kidney transplant recipient.

The CDR3 DNA reads TGTGCCAGCAGCTTATGGACAGGGGGTGGCAATCAGCCCCAGCATTTT. Its protein product is CASSLWTGGGNQPQHF. The J gene is TRBJ1-5, the V gene TRBV7-8; 10 bases line up with TRBD1. Trimming at V came to 2 bases and at J to 2 bases, leaving 3 bases not matched to a gene. The CDR3 extends over 16 amino acids. Germline CDR1 is SGHVS and CDR2 is FQNEAQ.